This record concerns one T cell receptor (beta chain) sequence. TCRdb's table, derived via immunoSEQ multiplex PCR, lists solely in-frame clones and lacks some. The sample lists fewer than 150,000 clones, approximately 83% occurring once. These data originate in a study of blood T cell repertoires in COVID-19. Across the study: Sources were T cells, B-cell-depleted T cells, or PBMCs; the material itself was cDNA or gDNA.

Unmatched junction bases numbered 9, after V lost 4 bases and J lost 4 bases. In germline, CDR1 is SGHNT, CDR2 YENEEA. The CDR3 sequence is 16 residues long. The TCR was taken from a woman aged 45-65 years who had recovered from COVID-19. The rearrangement joins TRBV11-3 to TRBJ2-3; TRBD2 matches 9 bases. Input material: peripheral blood. The CDR3 sequence: CASSSRAGLAADTQYF. DNA for the CDR3: TGTGCCAGCAGCTCCCGAGCGGGACTAGCAGCAGATACGCAGTATTTT. Drawing the rest from reference TRBV11-3 and TRBJ2-3, the complete variable domain is EAGVVQSPRYKIIEKKQPVAFWCNPISGHNTLYWYLQNLGQGPELLIRYENEEAVDDSQLPKDRFSAERLKGVDSTLKIQPAELGDSAVYLCASSSRAGLAADTQYFGPGTRLTVL.